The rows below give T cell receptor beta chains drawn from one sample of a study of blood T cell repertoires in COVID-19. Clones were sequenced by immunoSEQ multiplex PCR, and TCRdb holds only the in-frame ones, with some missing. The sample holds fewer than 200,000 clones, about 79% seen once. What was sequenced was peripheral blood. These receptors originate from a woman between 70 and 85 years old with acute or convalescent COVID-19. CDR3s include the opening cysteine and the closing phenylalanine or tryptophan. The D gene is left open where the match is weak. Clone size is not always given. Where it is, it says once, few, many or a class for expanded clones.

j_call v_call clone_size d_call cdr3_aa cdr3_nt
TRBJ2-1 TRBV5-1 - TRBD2 CASTRSPGLAEGLSSYNEQFF TGCGCCAGCACACGATCACCGGGACTAGCGGAAGGACTAAGCTCCTACAATGAGCAGTTCTTC
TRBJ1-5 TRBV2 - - CASTGGDPNQPQHF TGTGCCAGCACCGGGGGGGACCCCAATCAGCCCCAGCATTTT
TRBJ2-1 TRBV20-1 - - CSASRFSSYNEQFF TGCAGTGCTAGTCGGTTTAGCTCCTACAATGAGCAGTTCTTC
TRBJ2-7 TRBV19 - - CASSIDGRGYEQYF TGTGCCAGTAGTATAGACGGCAGAGGTTACGAGCAGTACTTC
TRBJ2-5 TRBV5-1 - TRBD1 CASHPTGTAQETQYF TGCGCCAGCCACCCAACCGGGACAGCGCAAGAGACCCAGTACTTC
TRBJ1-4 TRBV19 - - CASSIVGPRATNEKLFF TGTGCCAGTAGTATCGTCGGGCCCAGGGCAACTAATGAAAAACTGTTTTTT
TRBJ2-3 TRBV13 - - CASSSGLGSTDTQYF TGTGCCAGCAGCTCGGGACTGGGAAGCACAGATACGCAGTATTTT
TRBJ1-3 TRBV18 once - CASSPAGAGNTIYF TGTGCCAGCTCACCCGCGGGTGCTGGAAACACCATATATTTT
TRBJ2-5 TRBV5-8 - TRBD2 CASSLLLAGVGETQYF TGTGCCAGCAGCTTATTACTAGCGGGAGTGGGAGAGACCCAGTACTTC
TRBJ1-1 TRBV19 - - CASSIADTEAFF TGTGCCAGTAGTATAGCGGACACTGAAGCTTTCTTT
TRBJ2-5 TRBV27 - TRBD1 CASSLSGLFGTGRETQYF TGTGCCAGCAGTTTATCAGGGCTTTTCGGGACAGGCCGTGAGACCCAGTACTTC
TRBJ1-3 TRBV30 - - CACMTEPTGNTIYF TGTGCCTGCATGACAGAGCCCACTGGAAACACCATATATTTT
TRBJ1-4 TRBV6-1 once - CASSEFVRETNEKLFF TGTGCCAGCAGTGAATTTGTGAGGGAAACTAATGAAAAACTGTTTTTT
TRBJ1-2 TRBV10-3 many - CAISAGGSSSYGYTF TGTGCCATCAGTGCCGGGGGGAGTTCGAGCTATGGCTACACCTTC
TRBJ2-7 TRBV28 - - CASSLVAGAPYEQYF TGTGCCAGCAGCCTAGTTGCAGGGGCCCCCTACGAGCAGTACTTC
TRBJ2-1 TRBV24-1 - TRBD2 CATSDPGLAGGASYNEQFF TGTGCCACCAGTGATCCGGGACTAGCGGGTGGGGCCTCCTACAATGAGCAGTTCTTC
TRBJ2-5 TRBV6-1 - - CASSDRRRTDQETQYF TGTGCCAGCAGTGACCGAAGGAGGACGGACCAAGAGACCCAGTACTTC
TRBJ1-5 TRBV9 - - CASSVGRGWHF TGTGCCAGCAGCGTAGGCCGGGGGTGGCATTTT
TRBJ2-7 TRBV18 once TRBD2 CASSSDNPGLAAYEQYF TGTGCCAGCTCATCTGACAATCCGGGACTAGCGGCATACGAGCAGTACTTC
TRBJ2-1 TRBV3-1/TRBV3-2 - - CASSQDHGSYNEQFF TGTGCCAGCAGCCAAGACCACGGCTCCTACAATGAGCAGTTCTTC
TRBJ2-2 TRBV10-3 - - CAIGLKALGTGELFF TGTGCCATCGGACTGAAGGCCTTGGGCACCGGGGAGCTGTTTTTT
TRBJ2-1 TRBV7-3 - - CASSPQGSSYNEQFF TGTGCCAGCAGCCCACAGGGCTCGTCCTACAATGAGCAGTTCTTC
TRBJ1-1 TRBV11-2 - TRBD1 CASSPPGGSPPEAFF TGTGCCAGCAGCCCCCCAGGGGGCAGCCCGCCTGAAGCTTTCTTT
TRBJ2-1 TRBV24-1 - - CATSDAERWFF TGTGCCACCAGTGATGCCGAGAGATGGTTCTTC
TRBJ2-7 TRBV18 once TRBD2 CASSPGGGRSDEQYF TGTGCCAGCTCACCGGGGGGCGGGAGGTCCGACGAGCAGTACTTC
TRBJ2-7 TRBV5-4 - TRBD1 CASSPTGTGSHEQYF TGTGCCAGCAGCCCCACCGGGACAGGGTCACACGAGCAGTACTTC
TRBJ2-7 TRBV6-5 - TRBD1 CASSRGQGAYEQYF TGTGCCAGCAGCCGGGGACAGGGGGCATACGAGCAGTACTTC
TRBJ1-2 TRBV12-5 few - CASAPTANYGYTF TGTGCTAGTGCCCCGACAGCTAACTATGGCTACACCTTC
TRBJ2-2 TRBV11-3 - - CASSESGQNTGELFF TGTGCCAGCAGCGAATCGGGACAGAACACCGGGGAGCTGTTTTTT
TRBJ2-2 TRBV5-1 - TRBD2 CASSSQGGSTGELFF TGCGCCAGCAGCTCCCAGGGAGGGAGTACCGGGGAGCTGTTTTTT
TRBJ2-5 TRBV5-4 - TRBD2 CASSFGRLAGKETQYF TGTGCCAGCAGCTTCGGCCGACTAGCGGGCAAAGAGACCCAGTACTTC
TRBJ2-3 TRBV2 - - CASRFQGSSDTQYF TGTGCCAGCAGGTTCCAGGGCTCCTCGGATACGCAGTATTTT
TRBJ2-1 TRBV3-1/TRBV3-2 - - CASSQYGLNEQFF TGTGCCAGCAGCCAATACGGTCTCAATGAGCAGTTCTTC
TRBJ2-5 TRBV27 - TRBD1 CASSQRLQGARETQYF TGTGCCAGCAGTCAGAGGCTTCAGGGGGCCCGAGAGACCCAGTACTTC
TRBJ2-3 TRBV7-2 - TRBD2 CASSASGSFTDTQYF TGTGCCAGCAGCGCTAGCGGGAGCTTCACAGATACGCAGTATTTT
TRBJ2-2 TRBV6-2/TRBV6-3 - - CASSLQGYRGGELFF TGTGCCAGCAGTTTGCAGGGGTACCGAGGCGGGGAGCTGTTTTTT
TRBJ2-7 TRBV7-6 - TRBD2 CASSFDGSGGYEQYF TGTGCCAGCAGCTTCGACGGCTCGGGGGGGTACGAGCAGTACTTC
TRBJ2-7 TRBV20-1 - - CSAWRATEQYF TGCAGTGCCTGGCGGGCCACCGAGCAGTACTTC
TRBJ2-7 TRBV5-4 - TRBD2 CASSLAATSGRNEQYF TGTGCCAGCAGCTTGGCGGCGACTAGCGGGAGAAACGAGCAGTACTTC
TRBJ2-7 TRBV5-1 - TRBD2 CASRAASGPSYEQYF TGCGCCAGCAGAGCAGCTAGCGGACCTTCCTACGAGCAGTACTTC
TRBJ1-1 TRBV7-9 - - CASSRGGNTEAFF TGTGCCAGCAGCCGCGGAGGGAACACTGAAGCTTTCTTT
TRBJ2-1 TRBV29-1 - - CSVAPGWDEQFF TGCAGCGTTGCCCCAGGGTGGGATGAGCAGTTCTTC
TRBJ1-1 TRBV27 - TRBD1 CASRVDRENTEAFF TGTGCCAGCAGGGTCGACAGGGAGAACACTGAAGCTTTCTTT
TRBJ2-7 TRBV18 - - CASSPQGGASSYEQYF TGTGCCAGCTCACCACAAGGCGGGGCCAGCTCCTACGAGCAGTACTTC
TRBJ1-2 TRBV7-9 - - CASSLVAGIYSKYGYTF TGTGCCAGCAGCTTAGTAGCCGGGATATACTCGAAATATGGCTACACCTTC
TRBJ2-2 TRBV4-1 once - CASSQQMNTGELFF TGCGCCAGCAGCCAACAGATGAACACCGGGGAGCTGTTTTTT
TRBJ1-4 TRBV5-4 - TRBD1 CASSRWDRTNEKLFF TGTGCCAGCAGCCGCTGGGACAGAACTAATGAAAAACTGTTTTTT
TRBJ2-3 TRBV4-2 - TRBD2 CASSLRGGGNLGDTQYF TGTGCCAGCAGCTTACGGGGGGGAGGGAATCTTGGAGATACGCAGTATTTT